These 24 T cell receptor beta chains originate from one sample sequenced in a study of human T cells and chemical hapten exposure. It was the library that attached unique molecular identifiers to individual cDNA molecules. MiXCR, applied by TCRdb to the reads, yields one record per CDR3 protein. The sample includes about 120,000 distinct CDR3 sequences, less than 10% seen only once; the top ten take over 1.1%. It was unfractionated whole blood from which total RNA was extracted. Sample: whole blood. The receptors were sampled from a human donor in good health. Some clones in this sample may be carry-over from other donors' samples.

This clonotype was seen only a few times. The chain combines TRBV28 with TRBJ2-7; D is perhaps TRBD1 (6 bases). The ends were cut back, 5 bases at V and 1 base at J, with 12 bases in the middle. This CDR3 comprises 14 residues. CDR1 is MDHEN and CDR2 is SYDVKM in the germline V gene. The CDR3 DNA reads as TGTGCCAGCAGTACCGGGACACCTTCCTACGAGCAGTACTTC. This translates into CASSTGTPSYEQYF.

In its sample, this clonotype was seen many times. This chain uses TRBV29-1 with TRBJ2-1; 10 bases match TRBD2. The CDR3 spans 15 residues. V shed 0 bases and J 5 bases; nucleotides not matched to a gene: 4. Germline V gene lookup returns CDR1 SQVTM and CDR2 ANQGSEA. CDR3 DNA sequence: TGCAGCGTTGAAGATCCAGCGGGAGGGGACAATGAGCAGTTCTTC. Translating gives CSVEDPAGGDNEQFF.

V usage is TRBV6-5 and J usage is TRBJ2-1; D remains unclear. Germline CDR1 is MNHEY and CDR2 is SVGAGI. The CDR3 has 16 residues. V lost 0 bases to trimming and J lost 8 bases, with 17 bases between them. The CDR3 region has the DNA TGTGCCAGCAGTTACTCGACGGGCCTAAAGGTCGATGAGCAGTTCTTC. It yields the protein CASSYSTGLKVDEQFF.

V usage is TRBV29-1 and J usage is TRBJ2-1; 11 bases are a match to TRBD2. V dropped 6 bases and J dropped 4; count of bases not matched to a gene: 5. Germline V lookup: CDR1 SQVTM, CDR2 ANQGSEA. The CDR3 sequence is 14 residues long. The CDR3 coding sequence is TGCAGCGTCGAGGGACTAGCGGAGTACAATGAGCAGTTCTTC. It specifies CSVEGLAEYNEQFF.

This clonotype was seen repeatedly, ten times or more. J is TRBJ2-1 and V is TRBV12-5, with TRBD1 matching over 8 bases. This CDR3 has 14 residues. Germline V gives CDR1 LGHNT, CDR2 FRNRAP. V shed 2 bases and J 6 bases; nucleotides not matched to a gene: 3. The CDR3 nucleotides read TGTGCTAGTGGTTTGTTAGGACAGGGCAATGAGCAGTTCTTC. Translating gives CASGLLGQGNEQFF.

V usage is TRBV5-1 and J usage is TRBJ1-6; no reliable D call. V was shortened by 0 bases and J by 7 bases, with 11 bases between the two germline ends. This CDR3 is 15 amino acids long. Germline V gene lookup returns CDR1 SGHRS and CDR2 YFSETQ. CDR3 in DNA: TGCGCCAGCAGCTTGGATCTCGGACCCAATTCACCCCTCCACTTT. Translated, it gives CASSLDLGPNSPLHF.

The table lists this clonotype with many counts. The genes are TRBV7-2 and TRBJ2-1; no reliable D call. Trimming stripped 7 bases from V and 2 bases from J, with 18 bases between. The CDR3 length is 16 residues. Germline V lookup: CDR1 SGHTA, CDR2 FQGNSA. CDR3 protein: CASTPSPLETYNEQFF. For the CDR3, the DNA is TGTGCCAGCACCCCGTCCCCCCTAGAAACCTACAATGAGCAGTTCTTC.

The chain is built from TRBV19 and TRBJ2-2; D unclear. The CDR3 totals 11 residues. The V gene lost 7 bases and the J gene lost 5 bases, with 5 bases spanning the gap. CDR1 and CDR2 (germline): LNHDA, SQIVND (reference sequence). CDR3 region: CASTTTGELFF. The CDR3 DNA reads as TGTGCCAGTACTACGACCGGGGAGCTGTTTTTT. The variable domain in full, completed from reference TRBV19 and TRBJ2-2, reads DGGITQSPKYLFRKEGQNVTLSCEQNLNHDAMYWYRQDPGQGLRLIYYSQIVNDFQKGDIAEGYSVSREKKESFPLTVTSAQKNPTAFYLCASTTTGELFFGEGSRLTVL.

In this sample, this clonotype turned up many times. This chain joins TRBV12-3 or TRBV12-4 and TRBJ2-7, with TRBD2 matching 7 bases. The ends lost 0 bases at V and 5 bases at J; junction bases unmatched: 4. The CDR3 extends over 14 amino acids. The chain's CDR3 is CASSLAGGHDEQYF. In DNA form, the CDR3 reads TGTGCCAGCAGTTTAGCGGGAGGGCATGACGAGCAGTACTTC.

This clonotype was picked up many times. The V and J genes are TRBV5-1 and TRBJ1-1; D may be TRBD1 (5 bases). This CDR3 has 17 residues. Germline assignment: CDR1 SGHRS and CDR2 YFSETQ. V was pared by 1 base and J by 3 bases, with 19 bases between. This chain's CDR3 is CASSLRQTLNSDTEAFF. The CDR3 nucleotides are TGCGCCAGCAGCTTGAGACAGACATTAAACTCGGACACTGAAGCTTTCTTT.

The V call is TRBV6-1, the J call TRBJ2-6, with 8 positions matching TRBD1. Trimming cost V 10 bases and J 0 bases; bases outside gene matches: 8. The CDR3 loop spans 16 amino acids. The germline V gene encodes CDR1 MNHNS and CDR2 SASEGT. CDR3 nucleotide sequence: TGTGCCACCACGATGACAGGGGCCTCTGGGGCCAACGTCCTGACTTTC. This gives the protein CATTMTGASGANVLTF.

There are a few counts of this clonotype. The chain combines TRBV3-1 with TRBJ1-6; D is unresolved. V shed 3 bases and J shed 6 bases, with 12 bases lying between them. The CDR3 totals 15 residues. The V gene's germline CDR1 is LGHDT and CDR2 YNNKEL (reference sequence). The CDR3 DNA follows: TGTGCCAGCAGCCAGTCGACACGGCCTAATTCACCCCTCCACTTT. As protein: CASSQSTRPNSPLHF. The complete variable domain, with remaining parts taken from reference TRBV3-1 and TRBJ1-6, reads DTAVSQTPKYLVTQMGNDKSIKCEQNLGHDTMYWYKQDSKKFLKIMFSYNNKELIINETVPNRFSPKSPDKAHLNLHINSLELGDSAVYFCASSQSTRPNSPLHFGNGTRLTVT.

This sequence joins TRBV6-2 or TRBV6-3 and TRBJ2-7; D is perhaps TRBD2 (7 bases). Germline V gene sequence: CDR1 MNHEY, CDR2 SVGEGT. The CDR3 spans 14 residues. Trimming cost V 2 bases and J 7 bases, with 15 bases left between them. The CDR3 is CASSYRGGALEQYF. The CDR3 bases are TGTGCCAGCAGTTACCGAGGGGGGGCCTTGGAGCAGTACTTC.

V and J are TRBV13 and TRBJ2-3; D remains ambiguous. Germline V lookup: CDR1 PRHDT, CDR2 FYEKMQ (reference sequence). V lost 5 bases and J 2 bases, leaving 14 bases between the germline ends. The CDR3 covers 15 residues. The DNA for the CDR3 is TGTGCCAGCAGCCCCGCCCGGGCCTCCACAGATACGCAGTATTTT. It specifies CASSPARASTDTQYF.

This clonotype came up a few times. J is TRBJ2-5 and V is TRBV10-3; D may correspond to TRBD1 or TRBD2 (6 bases each). Germline values: CDR1 ENHRY, CDR2 SYGVKD. The CDR3 extends over 18 amino acids. The germline V and J ends were trimmed by 3 bases and 2 bases, with 22 bases remaining between them. CDR3 nucleotide sequence: TGTGCCATCAGTGAAAGTGGGGGCCTGGGAGGACGACAAGAGACCCAGTACTTC. Residues: CAISESGGLGGRQETQYF.

There are many counts of this clonotype. This chain joins TRBV5-8 and TRBJ2-2; D is unresolved. The CDR3 length is 17 residues. Between the trimmed V and J ends, which lost 4 bases and 5 bases, there was a span of 21 bases. Germline V gene lookup returns CDR1 SGHTS and CDR2 YDEGEE. In DNA form, the CDR3 reads TGTGCCAGCAGCCCGTACCCTTGGTTACGCAGAACCGGGGAGCTGTTTTTT. It yields the protein CASSPYPWLRRTGELFF.

This clonotype was observed many times. This chain connects TRBV12-5 to TRBJ2-5; maybe TRBD2 (5 bases). With 0 bases removed from V and 2 bases from J, the gap between germline ends came to 10 bases. This CDR3 is built from 15 residues. Per germline, CDR1 LGHNT and CDR2 FRNRAP. The CDR3: CASGLVSGEQETQYF. CDR3 bases: TGTGCTAGTGGTTTGGTATCCGGGGAACAAGAGACCCAGTACTTC.

The V gene is TRBV20-1, the J gene TRBJ2-1; D gene uncertain. Germline V CDR1 and CDR2: DFQATT, SNEGSKA (reference sequence). The CDR3 covers 17 residues. The V and J ends lost 0 bases and 4 bases respectively, with 19 bases between them. CDR3 nucleotide sequence: TGCAGTGCTAGAGATCGACTGACCATATCCTTTTACAATGAGCAGTTCTTC. It is translated as CSARDRLTISFYNEQFF.

The sample holds many counts of this clonotype. The gene calls are TRBV10-3 and TRBJ2-7, with 9 bases identical to TRBD2. Per the germline V gene, CDR1 is ENHRY and CDR2 is SYGVKD. The CDR3 consists of 15 residues. With 2 bases clipped from V and 0 bases from J, the junction kept 2 bases outside the gene matches. This chain's CDR3 is CAISEISGGSYEQYF. The CDR3 coding sequence is TGTGCCATCAGTGAGATTAGCGGGGGCTCCTACGAGCAGTACTTC.

This clonotype was observed many times. The rearrangement uses TRBV29-1 and TRBJ2-5; the match to TRBD1 covers 8 bases. J gave up 4 bases and V 4 bases, and 5 bases lay outside the gene matches. The CDR3 length is 13 residues. Looked up from germline, CDR1 is SQVTM and CDR2 is ANQGSEA. DNA of the CDR3: TGCAGCGTTGCGGACAGGGCGGCAGAGACCCAGTACTTC. Encoded protein: CSVADRAAETQYF. The entire variable domain, with the rest obtained from reference TRBV29-1 and TRBJ2-5, is as follows: SAVISQKPSRDICQRGTSLTIQCQVDSQVTMMFWYRQQPGQSLTLIATANQGSEATYESGFVIDKFPISRPNLTFSTLTVSNMSPEDSSIYLCSVADRAAETQYFGPGTRLLVL.

This clonotype showed up many times. The chain joins TRBV7-3 to TRBJ1-6; a possible D gene is TRBD1 (6 bases). There are 13 residues in the CDR3. Trimming removed 5 bases at V and 13 bases at J, with 15 bases between. Germline lookup yields CDR1 SGHTA and CDR2 FQGTGA. The CDR3 region has the DNA TGTGCCAGCAGCATCGGCACAGGGAGTCCCCTCCACTTT. It specifies CASSIGTGSPLHF. Combining the CDR3 with reference TRBV7-3 and TRBJ1-6 gives the whole variable domain GAGVSQTPSNKVTEKGKYVELRCDPISGHTALYWYRQSLGQGPEFLIYFQGTGAADDSGLPNDRFFAVRPEGSVSTLKIQRTERGDSAVYLCASSIGTGSPLHFGNGTRLTVT.

This clonotype was seen a few times. The rearrangement joins TRBV7-9 to TRBJ2-5, with unresolved D. Trimming pared 3 bases from V and 2 bases from J, leaving 7 bases between. Germline CDR1 reads SEHNR; CDR2 reads FQNEAQ (reference sequence). The CDR3 is made up of 13 amino acids. CDR3 loop: CASSLWGQETQYF. For the CDR3, the DNA is TGTGCCAGCAGCTTGTGGGGTCAAGAGACCCAGTACTTC.

The rearrangement uses TRBV29-1 and TRBJ1-2, with a tentative D call TRBD1 (6 bases). Trimming left V 4 bases short and J 6 bases short, with 9 bases between. CDR3 size: 11 residues. Germline values: CDR1 SQVTM, CDR2 ANQGSEA. The CDR3 nucleotides are TGCAGCGTTGGGCAGGGGAATGGCTACACCTTC. Residues: CSVGQGNGYTF.

This sequence joins TRBV2 and TRBJ1-1, with TRBD1 as a possible D gene (6 bases). Trimming removed 8 bases at V and 4 bases at J, with 26 bases between. The CDR3 is made up of 17 amino acids. CDR1 SNHLY and CDR2 FYNNEI come from the germline V gene. CDR3 nucleotide sequence: TGTGCCAGCTTACCCCCCGGTGGGGGGGCAGGAGGCACTGAAGCTTTCTTT. This encodes CASLPPGGGAGGTEAFF.